This T cell receptor beta chain was sequenced during a study of blood T cell repertoires in COVID-19. Study in general: Samples taken during acute and convalescent COVID-19 were collected in the United States, Italy and Spain.

Germline trimming cut 3 bases from V and 3 bases from J; bases unmatched to any gene: 3. The CDR3 covers 13 residues. From germline, CDR1 is SGDLS and CDR2 YYNGEE. Data came from immunoSEQ multiplex PCR; TCRdb stores just in-frame clones and leaves some out. In the table there are fewer than 300,000 clones, around 89% of which are singletons. Sequencing was performed on PBMCs or T cells enriched from blood (not recorded which). This TCR derives from a middle-aged man who had recovered from COVID-19. J is TRBJ2-7 and V is TRBV9; 7 bases fit TRBD1. The DNA for the CDR3 is TGTGCCAGCAGCGCGACAGGGTTCTACGAGCAGTACTTC. It codes for CASSATGFYEQYF.